This is a list of T cell receptor beta chains from one sample in a study of cytomegalovirus exposure and HLA in healthy donors. TCRdb's copy holds only in-frame clones and misses some; the assay was immunoSEQ multiplex PCR. Altogether 200,000 to 250,000 clones are present, about 80% being singletons, with the ten largest covering 0.5% to 0.7%. Material: PBMCs. All receptors derive from a woman aged 40 to 50 in good health and CMV-seronegative. Both conserved end residues are part of each CDR3. Each record gives: V gene, D gene, clone size, J gene, CDR3 DNA, CDR3 protein. The D gene is left open where the match is weak. Part of the rows lack a size; the others show once, few, many or a class for expanded clones.

>TRBV7-8|-|-|TRBJ2-5
TGTGCCAGCAGCTCGGACTTATACCAAGAGACCCAGTACTTC
CASSSDLYQETQYF
>TRBV7-9|-|-|TRBJ1-1
TGTGCCCCAGCCCGCGGTCCGAACACTGAAGCTTTCTTT
CAPARGPNTEAFF
>TRBV19|TRBD1|once|TRBJ1-6
TGTGCCAGTAGTATCGGGACAGGGGAATCACCCCTCCACTTT
CASSIGTGESPLHF
>TRBV9|TRBD2|-|TRBJ2-1
TGTGCCAGCAGCGGGACTAGCGTCTACAATGAGCAGTTCTTC
CASSGTSVYNEQFF
>TRBV6-6|TRBD1|-|TRBJ1-1
TGTGCCAGCAGGATAGACAGGGTAGGCACTGAAGCTTTCTTT
CASRIDRVGTEAFF
>TRBV5-1|-|-|TRBJ1-6
TGCGCCAGCAGCGCGGAAGGGACATCATCCCTCCACTTT
CASSAEGTSSLHF
>TRBV30|TRBD2|-|TRBJ2-5
TGTGCCTGGACTCCGGGACTACCCCAAGAGACCCAGTACTTC
CAWTPGLPQETQYF
>TRBV6-6|-|-|TRBJ1-2
TGTGCCAGCTCCCAGGGATCTAACTATGGCTACACCTTC
CASSQGSNYGYTF
>TRBV5-6|-|few|TRBJ2-7
TGTGCCAGCAGCTCTTGGCAACGCCTGCTCTACGAGCAGTACTTC
CASSSWQRLLYEQYF
>TRBV15|-|-|TRBJ2-1
TGTGCCACCAGCAGAGATCCAGGCTACAATGAGCAGTTCTTC
CATSRDPGYNEQFF
>TRBV9|TRBD2|-|TRBJ2-7
TGTGCCAGCAGCGCCGGACTAGCGGGGTACGAGCAGTACTTC
CASSAGLAGYEQYF
>TRBV5-1|TRBD1|-|TRBJ2-7
TGCGCCAGCAGCGCCGGGACAGGGGGCGCCTACGAGCAGTACTTC
CASSAGTGGAYEQYF
>TRBV30|-|-|TRBJ2-2
TGTGCCTGGAGAGATGACGGGTACACCGGGGAGCTGTTTTTT
CAWRDDGYTGELFF
>TRBV5-1|TRBD1|-|TRBJ1-1
TGCGCCAGCAGCTTGCAAAGGTCAGGGGGGAACACTGAAGCTTTCTTT
CASSLQRSGGNTEAFF
>TRBV5-4|-|-|TRBJ1-1
TGTGCCAGCCTGTACGGAGGCCAGAAGATGAACACTGAAGCTTTCTTT
CASLYGGQKMNTEAFF
>TRBV30|-|-|TRBJ1-1
TGTGCCTGGGCGGGGGCGGGGGGGACTGAAGCTTTCTTT
CAWAGAGGTEAFF
>TRBV9|-|-|TRBJ2-2
TGTGCCAGCAGCGTAGGTCTGGGGGCATCAACCGGGGAGCTGTTTTTT
CASSVGLGASTGELFF
>TRBV5-4|TRBD1|-|TRBJ2-5
TGTGCCAGCAGCTATACAGGGGAGGAGACCCAGTACTTC
CASSYTGEETQYF
>TRBV11-2|-|once|TRBJ2-5
TGTGCCAGCAGCCCCCGGGTTGAGGAGACCCAGTACTTC
CASSPRVEETQYF
>TRBV7-8|TRBD1|-|TRBJ1-1
TGTGCCAGCAGCTTGGCCACGTTGACAGGGAGTAGGATGGAAGCTTTCTTT
CASSLATLTGSRMEAFF
>TRBV10-3|TRBD1|-|TRBJ1-1
TGTGCCATCAGTGAGTCTCAGGACAGGGATTATTCAGTTTTAGTCACTGAAGCTTTCTTT
CAISESQDRDYSVLVTEAFF
>TRBV19|-|-|TRBJ2-7
TGTGCCAGTAAATCGGGTCCGGGGGAACCCGAGCAGTACTTC
CASKSGPGEPEQYF
>TRBV7-3|TRBD1|few|TRBJ1-1
TGTGCCAGCAGCTTATTCACTGCAGGGGGCCTCACTGAAGCTTTCTTT
CASSLFTAGGLTEAFF
>TRBV2|TRBD1|-|TRBJ1-1
TGTGCCAGCGTCGGATTTGGGACAGGGGTTGGCACTGAAGCTTTCTTT
CASVGFGTGVGTEAFF
>TRBV18|TRBD1|-|TRBJ2-7
TGTGCCAGCTCACCACCGGGACAGGGGGAACTGGGGCAGTACTTC
CASSPPGQGELGQYF
>TRBV4-1|-|many|TRBJ1-5
TGCGCCAGCAGCCAAGGGGGGCCTCAGCCCCAGCATTTT
CASSQGGPQPQHF
>TRBV7-3|-|-|TRBJ1-1
TGTGCCAGCAGCTTAGCGCCGCCAGGGATGAACACTGAAGCTTTCTTT
CASSLAPPGMNTEAFF
>TRBV6-6|TRBD1|few|TRBJ1-4
TGTGCCAGCAGGGGGACAGGGAGTTCAGTAAAACTGTTTTTT
CASRGTGSSVKLFF
>TRBV7-6|-|-|TRBJ1-1
TGTGCCAGCAGCTTAGGGACGGGGACTGAAGCTTTCTTT
CASSLGTGTEAFF
>TRBV6-5|-|-|TRBJ2-1
TGTGCCAGCAGTAGCCGTGGGGCCGAGCAGTTCTTC
CASSSRGAEQFF
>TRBV11-3|TRBD1|few|TRBJ1-5
TGTGCCAGCAGCTCAGGACAGGCTAGCAATCAGCCCCAGCATTTT
CASSSGQASNQPQHF
>TRBV2|TRBD1|few|TRBJ1-4
TGTGCCACTACAGGGGGGCATGAAAAACTGTTTTTT
CATTGGHEKLFF
>TRBV7-8|-|-|TRBJ2-7
TGTGCCAGCAGCTTTCAACAGCTCTCCTACGAGCAGTACTTC
CASSFQQLSYEQYF